The rows below give T cell receptor beta chains drawn from one sample of a study of identical twins. TCRdb analysed the 5' RACE reads with MiXCR anew, one entry per CDR3 protein. Of more than 350,000 distinct CDR3 sequences in the sample, about 10% were seen once. The sample consisted of naive T cells sorted from blood. Receptors originate from a woman aged 45-59 years in good health. Both conserved end residues are part of each CDR3. Each record gives: clone size, D gene, V gene, J gene, CDR3 DNA, CDR3 protein. A D gene is named only where the DNA matches it firmly. Size values are once, few and many counts, or a class for expanded clones, and some rows have none.

NA,TRBD1,TRBV4-1,TRBJ2-5,TGCGCCAGCAGCCAAGAAGGGGGACAGCCCCAAGAGACCCAGTACTTC,CASSQEGGQPQETQYF
NA,NA,TRBV29-1,TRBJ2-2,TGCAGCGTTGCTGGGGTAGTGAACACCGGGGAGCTGTTTTTT,CSVAGVVNTGELFF
few,NA,TRBV7-9,TRBJ2-1,TGTGCCAGCACCGTCTTCCCTTACAATGAGCAGTTCTTC,CASTVFPYNEQFF
few,NA,TRBV27,TRBJ2-1,TGTGCCAGCAGTTTACTCCTATGGGGTGAGCAGTTCTTC,CASSLLLWGEQFF
few,NA,TRBV4-2,TRBJ2-5,TGTGCCAGCAGCCAAGACGGAGTGGCCCCGGAGACCCAGTACTTC,CASSQDGVAPETQYF
NA,NA,TRBV5-1,TRBJ2-3,TGCGCCAGCAGCTTGGCGACTCCTATAGATACGCAGTATTTT,CASSLATPIDTQYF
NA,TRBD1,TRBV5-1,TRBJ2-1,TGCGCCAGCAGCGTCGGACAGGGGGCAGGTAGTGAGCAGTTCTTC,CASSVGQGAGSEQFF
NA,TRBD2,TRBV19,TRBJ2-1,TGTGCCAGTAGTATAGCGACTAGCGGGAGATCCTACAATGAGCAGTTCTTC,CASSIATSGRSYNEQFF
NA,TRBD2,TRBV24-1,TRBJ2-5,TGTGCCACCAGTGTCGGGACTAGCGGGAGCGAGACCCAGTACTTC,CATSVGTSGSETQYF
NA,NA,TRBV5-1,TRBJ2-3,TGCTCCAGCAGATCAGCAATAACAGACTTAGATACGCAGTATTTT,CSSRSAITDLDTQYF
few,NA,TRBV12-3/TRBV12-4,TRBJ1-1,TGTGCCAGCCAGGGGTACACTGAAGCTTTCTTT,CASQGYTEAFF
NA,TRBD2,TRBV2,TRBJ2-2,TGTGCCAGCAGTGAAGAAGCGGGAGCGTCGGGGGAGCTGTTTTTT,CASSEEAGASGELFF
many,TRBD2,TRBV7-6,TRBJ2-1,TGTGCCAGCAGCTTTAGCGGGGACAATGAGCAGTTCTTC,CASSFSGDNEQFF
NA,NA,TRBV27,TRBJ2-1,TGTGCCAGCAGTTATATACAGACGATTTACAATGAGCAGTTCTTC,CASSYIQTIYNEQFF
few,TRBD2,TRBV7-9,TRBJ2-5,TGTGCCAGCAGCTTGGGACTACTAGAGACCCAGTACTTC,CASSLGLLETQYF
NA,TRBD2,TRBV11-2,TRBJ2-5,TGTGCCAGCAGATCTTATAGCGGGAGGGCTGGAGAGACCCAGTACTTC,CASRSYSGRAGETQYF
few,NA,TRBV20-1,TRBJ1-1,TGCAGTGCTAGAGATGGGAAGAAAAACACTGAAGCTTTCTTT,CSARDGKKNTEAFF
NA,NA,TRBV4-1,TRBJ2-1,TGCGCCAGCAGCCAACCCACCCAGCGGTCCAATGAGCAGTTCTTC,CASSQPTQRSNEQFF
NA,TRBD2,TRBV29-1,TRBJ2-3,TGCAGCGTTGTAATTAGCGGGACGAGAGTTACGCAGTATTTT,CSVVISGTRVTQYF
many,NA,TRBV29-1,TRBJ1-1,TGCAGCGCATCCAACACTGAAGCTTTCTTT,CSASNTEAFF
many,TRBD2,TRBV10-3,TRBJ2-7,TGTGCCATCTCAGGGGCCGGGGGGGCATCCTACGAGCAGTACTTC,CAISGAGGASYEQYF
NA,NA,TRBV12-3/TRBV12-4,TRBJ2-1,TGTGCCAGCAGTCAGGACTGGGACTACAATGAGCAGTTCTTC,CASSQDWDYNEQFF
many,NA,TRBV3-1,TRBJ2-1,TGTGCCAGCAGCCCCCTGGGGGGTTCCTACAATGAGCAGTTCTTC,CASSPLGGSYNEQFF
NA,NA,TRBV5-1,TRBJ1-1,TGCGCCAGCAGCTTTCGGGATGAAGCTTTCTTT,CASSFRDEAFF
NA,TRBD1,TRBV29-1,TRBJ2-5,TGCAGCGTTGAGGGGGATGAAGGGACAGGGGAGGAAGAGACCCAGTACTTC,CSVEGDEGTGEEETQYF
few,TRBD2,TRBV9,TRBJ2-2,TGTGCCAGCAGCGTAAGGCTAGCGGCGAACACCGGGGAGCTGTTTTTT,CASSVRLAANTGELFF
few,NA,TRBV20-1,TRBJ2-6,TGCAGTGCTAGGGACAGCCCCCCTGGGGCCAACGTCCTGACTTTC,CSARDSPPGANVLTF
few,NA,TRBV20-1,TRBJ1-2,TGCAGGTCAGGGGATGGCTACACCTTC,CRSGDGYTF
many,TRBD2,TRBV12-5,TRBJ2-1,TGTGCTAGTGGTTTGGGACTAGCGGGAGTCCCTGAGCAGTTCTTC,CASGLGLAGVPEQFF
many,TRBD2,TRBV4-2,TRBJ2-7,TGTGCCAGCAGCCAAGGGACTAGCGGAACCTACGAGCAGTACTTC,CASSQGTSGTYEQYF
NA,TRBD2,TRBV24-1,TRBJ2-3,TGTGCCACCAGTGAACTAGCGGGAGTGGGCACAGATACGCAGTATTTT,CATSELAGVGTDTQYF
few,NA,TRBV5-1,TRBJ1-4,TGCGCCAGCAGATTGGGGGACTCTAATGAAAAACTGTTTTTT,CASRLGDSNEKLFF
NA,TRBD2,TRBV6-5,TRBJ2-5,TGTGCCAGCAGTTCTAGCGGGAGAAGGGAGACCCAGTACTTC,CASSSSGRRETQYF
few,TRBD2,TRBV5-1,TRBJ2-2,TGCGCCAGCAGCCCGGGACTAGCGGCGATTACCGGGGAGCTGTTTTTT,CASSPGLAAITGELFF
NA,TRBD2,TRBV5-6,TRBJ2-3,TGTGCCAGCAGCTGGCCTAGCGGGAGCCCCGCCAAGGCAGATACGCAGTATTTT,CASSWPSGSPAKADTQYF
few,TRBD2,TRBV20-1,TRBJ2-3,TGCAGTGCTAGAGCCGGTAGCGGGGGCTACACAGATACGCAGTATTTT,CSARAGSGGYTDTQYF
NA,TRBD2,TRBV15,TRBJ2-3,TGTGCCACCAGCAGAGCTGCTAGCGGGAGGGCCGATACGCAGTATTTT,CATSRAASGRADTQYF
many,TRBD2,TRBV14,TRBJ2-7,TGTGCCAGCAGCCAAGAATCCAGACGGACTAGCGGAATTAACGAGCAGTACTTC,CASSQESRRTSGINEQYF
many,TRBD2,TRBV5-1,TRBJ2-5,TGCGCCAGCAGCTTGGCGGGAGGGAACCAAGAGACCCAGTACTTC,CASSLAGGNQETQYF
NA,NA,TRBV10-3,TRBJ2-7,TGTGCCATCAGTGAGAGGTACGAGCAGTACTTC,CAISERYEQYF
many,TRBD2,TRBV2,TRBJ2-5,TGTGCCAGCAGTCGGCTAGCGGGAGAAGAGACCCAGTACTTC,CASSRLAGEETQYF
NA,NA,TRBV3-1,TRBJ2-5,TGTGCCAGCAGCCATCGGGACGGGGAGACCCAGTACTTC,CASSHRDGETQYF
NA,TRBD2,TRBV27,TRBJ2-4,TGTGCCAGCAGTTCCTATCTAGCGGCCCCTTTGGTCAAAAACATTCAGTACTTC,CASSSYLAAPLVKNIQYF
many,NA,TRBV27,TRBJ2-5,TGTGCCAGCAGTTTAATGGGCCCACAAGAGACCCAGTACTTC,CASSLMGPQETQYF
NA,TRBD2,TRBV10-1,TRBJ2-3,TGCGCCAGCAGTGAGGGATCCCGGGGAGGGCCGACAGATACGCAGTATTTT,CASSEGSRGGPTDTQYF
few,TRBD1,TRBV11-3,TRBJ1-2,TGTGCCAGCAGCTCGCCCTGGGACAGGCAGACGGAGAACTATGGCTACACCTTC,CASSSPWDRQTENYGYTF
few,TRBD1,TRBV29-1,TRBJ1-2,TGCAGCGTCTCCAACAGGGGTGGTTATGGCTACACCTTC,CSVSNRGGYGYTF
NA,TRBD1,TRBV20-1,TRBJ2-1,TGCAGTGCTATACAGGGGAACAATGAGCAGTTCTTC,CSAIQGNNEQFF
NA,TRBD1,TRBV20-1,TRBJ1-2,TGCAGTGCTAGAGTTCGGACAGGGGGCGCGTATGGCTACACCTTC,CSARVRTGGAYGYTF
NA,NA,TRBV28,TRBJ1-5,TGTGCTACAGGGCATTCTCAGCCCCAGCATTTT,CATGHSQPQHF
NA,TRBD1,TRBV5-1,TRBJ2-7,TGCGCCAGCAGTAGGTATAGGACAGGGCTGAACGAGCAGTACTTC,CASSRYRTGLNEQYF
NA,TRBD2,TRBV29-1,TRBJ2-1,TGCAGCTCGGGGCTAGCGGGAGGGCCTAGGGCAAATGAGCAGTTCTTC,CSSGLAGGPRANEQFF
many,TRBD2,TRBV7-3,TRBJ2-7,TGTGCCAGCAGCCCCAGCGGGAGTACCTACGAGCAGTACTTC,CASSPSGSTYEQYF
NA,NA,TRBV7-2,TRBJ2-5,TGTGCCAGCAGCCACCCGAACCGGGCCCTATGGACCCAGTACTTC,CASSHPNRALWTQYF
NA,NA,TRBV29-1,TRBJ2-2,TGCAGCGTGGCTCGGTCAGTCACCGGGGAGCTGTTTTTT,CSVARSVTGELFF
NA,NA,TRBV7-9,TRBJ2-3,TGTGCCAGCAGCACCTGGGACAATACAGATACGCAGTATTTT,CASSTWDNTDTQYF
many,NA,TRBV3-1,TRBJ2-1,TGTGCCAGCAGCCAAGGTTTAGGGGCTGAGCAGTTCTTC,CASSQGLGAEQFF
many,TRBD1,TRBV6-6,TRBJ1-5,TGTGCCAGCAGTCGACAGGGTAATCAGCCCCAGCATTTT,CASSRQGNQPQHF